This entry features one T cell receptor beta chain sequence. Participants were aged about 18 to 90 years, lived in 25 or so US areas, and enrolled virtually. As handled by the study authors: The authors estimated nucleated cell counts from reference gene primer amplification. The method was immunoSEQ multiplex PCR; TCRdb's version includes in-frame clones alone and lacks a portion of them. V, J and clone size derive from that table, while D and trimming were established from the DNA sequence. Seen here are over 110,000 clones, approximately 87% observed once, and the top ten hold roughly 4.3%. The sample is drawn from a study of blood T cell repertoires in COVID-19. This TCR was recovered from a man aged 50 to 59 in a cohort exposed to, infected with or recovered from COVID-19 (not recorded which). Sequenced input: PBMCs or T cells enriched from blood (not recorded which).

The DNA of the CDR3 is TGTGCCATCAGTAGGGGACAGGGAGGAACCGGGGAGCTGTTTTTT. Translating gives CAISRGQGGTGELFF. J is TRBJ2-2 and V is TRBV10-3, with 9 bases lining up with TRBD1. With 5 bases clipped from V and 5 bases from J, the junction kept 6 bases outside the gene matches. This CDR3 has 15 residues. From germline, CDR1 is ENHRY and CDR2 SYGVKD.